The 21 T cell receptor beta chains listed next were all sequenced from one sample in a study of response to subunit inactivated influenza vaccine. One entry per CDR3 protein results from TCRdb running MiXCR on the RT-PCR reads. The sample consists of about 620,000 distinct CDR3 sequences, 12% of them appearing once. This specimen consisted of PBMCs from blood, obtained on the day of vaccination. Source of these receptors: a man over 45 who received an inactivated influenza vaccine.

The chain is built from TRBV5-6 and TRBJ2-6, with TRBD2 matching 10 bases. The V and J ends lost 0 bases and 2 bases, in that order; junction bases with no gene match: 5. The CDR3 has 18 amino acids. The germline gives CDR1 SGHDT, CDR2 YYEEEE. CDR3 nucleotide sequence: TGTGCCAGCAGCTTGGAACTAGCGGGGAACGCTGGGGCCAACGTCCTGACTTTC. It translates to CASSLELAGNAGANVLTF.

This clonotype has a count of ten or more. This chain links TRBV28 with TRBJ2-2; no clear D gene. This CDR3 is built from 11 residues. Deletions cut 8 bases from V and 4 bases from J, with 5 bases between. Germline assignment: CDR1 MDHEN and CDR2 SYDVKM. The CDR3 DNA reads as TGTGCCAGCGTCGCCACCGGGGAGCTGTTTTTT. It yields the protein CASVATGELFF.

This clonotype came up a few times. The chain couples TRBV11-3 to TRBJ2-1, with TRBD2 matching 14 bases. The CDR3 contains 16 residues. The germline V gene encodes CDR1 SGHNT and CDR2 YENEEA. With V trimmed by 5 bases and J by 7 bases, 7 bases remained unmatched. The CDR3 coding sequence is TGTGCCAGCAGCCGGGGACTAGCGGGAGTGGGAAATGAGCAGTTCTTC. Translated, it gives CASSRGLAGVGNEQFF.

This clonotype was picked up a small number of times. The chain recombines TRBV7-8 with TRBJ1-5; TRBD1 matches 7 bases. This CDR3 has 16 amino acids. Germline-derived CDR1 and CDR2 are SGHVS and FQNEAQ. Trimming at V came to 5 bases and at J to 5 bases, leaving 12 bases not matched to a gene. The CDR3 bases are TGTGCCAGCAGCCCTGGGGGGGGACAGTATCATCAGCCCCAGCATTTT. Translation: CASSPGGGQYHQPQHF.

The chain employs TRBV10-3 and TRBJ1-2; D perhaps matches TRBD1 (6 bases). CDR1 ENHRY and CDR2 SYGVKD come from the germline V gene. The CDR3 is made up of 14 amino acids. V shed 6 bases and J shed 5 bases, with 16 bases lying between them. Here the CDR3 DNA reads TGTGCCATCAGCCGGGACATATTATTTTATGGCTACACCTTC. Amino acid sequence: CAISRDILFYGYTF.

The rearrangement uses TRBV5-1 and TRBJ1-1; TRBD1 might be the D (6 bases). The V gene lost 3 bases and the J gene lost 5 bases, with 14 bases spanning the gap. In germline, CDR1 is SGHRS, CDR2 YFSETQ. The CDR3 runs 14 residues. The CDR3 protein is CASSSRGGGTEAFF. The CDR3 DNA follows: TGCGCCAGCAGCTCCAGGGGAGGCGGGACTGAAGCTTTCTTT.

The chain is built from TRBV7-2 and TRBJ1-3; 9 bases line up with TRBD1. There are 16 residues in the CDR3. CDR1 SGHTA and CDR2 FQGNSA come from the germline V gene. V trimming: 0 bases; J trimming: 3 bases; junction bases outside the gene matches: 3. The CDR3 protein is CASSLAPTGGGNTIYF. DNA of the CDR3: TGTGCCAGCAGCTTAGCTCCGACAGGGGGTGGAAACACCATATATTTT. The entire variable domain, with the rest obtained from reference TRBV7-2 and TRBJ1-3, is as follows: GAGVSQSPSNKVTEKGKDVELRCDPISGHTALYWYRQSLGQGLEFLIYFQGNSAPDKSGLPSDRFSAERTGGSVSTLTIQRTQQEDSAVYLCASSLAPTGGGNTIYFGEGSWLTVV.

This clonotype was detected a few times. The J gene is TRBJ2-3, the V gene TRBV12-3 or TRBV12-4; 7 bases agree with TRBD1. Trimming removed 4 bases from V and 0 bases from J; junction bases left unmatched: 7. There are 16 residues in the CDR3. The CDR3 DNA is TGTGCCAGCAGTTCCCAACCAGGGGGTAGCACAGATACGCAGTATTTT. Its translation is CASSSQPGGSTDTQYF.

This clonotype came up a few times. CDR3 in amino acids: CATSGGTASAYEQYF. In DNA, the CDR3 is TGTGCCACCAGTGGAGGAACAGCTTCAGCCTACGAGCAGTACTTC. V usage is TRBV24-1 and J usage is TRBJ2-7; no definite D call. The CDR3 is 15 amino acids. CDR1 is KGHDR and CDR2 is SFDVKD in the germline V gene. The V and J ends lost 5 bases and 2 bases respectively, with 15 bases between them.

This clonotype was seen repeatedly, ten times or more. The chain joins TRBV28 to TRBJ2-1; 11 positions match TRBD2. V gave up 4 bases and J gave up 4 bases; unmatched junction bases: 9. This CDR3 has 17 amino acids. CDR1 is MDHEN and CDR2 is SYDVKM in the germline V gene. The CDR3 DNA is TGTGCCAGCAGTTCCTTAACACTAGCGGGAGATTACAATGAGCAGTTCTTC. As protein: CASSSLTLAGDYNEQFF.

V usage is TRBV5-1 and J usage is TRBJ1-2; maybe TRBD1 (5 bases). This CDR3 comprises 15 residues. The germline gives CDR1 SGHRS, CDR2 YFSETQ. Trimming cost V 0 bases and J 3 bases, with 12 bases left between them. The CDR3 region is CASSLVSGGDYGYTF. The CDR3 DNA is TGCGCCAGCAGCTTGGTTTCCGGGGGTGACTATGGCTACACCTTC.

The J gene is TRBJ1-1, the V gene TRBV12-3 or TRBV12-4, with TRBD1 identical over 11 bases. J was trimmed by 4 bases and V by 5 bases; bases with no gene match: 3. The CDR3 is 14 residues long. CDR3: CASSRDRGFTEAFF. CDR3 in DNA: TGTGCCAGCAGTCGGGACAGGGGGTTCACTGAAGCTTTCTTT.

This clonotype came up a few times. The V and J genes are TRBV5-6 and TRBJ2-7; 9 bases map to TRBD1. The V segment lost 2 bases and the J segment 0 bases; nucleotides outside the gene matches: 12. This CDR3 contains 18 residues. Germline lookup yields CDR1 SGHDT and CDR2 YYEEEE. In DNA, the CDR3 is TGTGCCAGCAGCTTCCTGCTGGTGGACAGGGGCGCCTCCTACGAGCAGTACTTC. Amino acids: CASSFLLVDRGASYEQYF.

This chain links TRBV12-3 or TRBV12-4 with TRBJ2-7; tentative D call: TRBD2 (5 bases). There are 15 residues in the CDR3. V shed 8 bases and J shed 2 bases, with 19 bases lying between them. As DNA, the CDR3 is TGTGCCAGCGGGAGTCGGCGGACCGGCGCCTACGAGCAGTACTTC. Residues: CASGSRRTGAYEQYF.

This chain joins TRBV5-1 and TRBJ2-1, with 9 bases matching TRBD1. The CDR3 covers 15 residues. V was clipped by 7 bases and J by 7 bases; unmatched bases: 12. The V gene's germline CDR1 is SGHRS and CDR2 YFSETQ. CDR3 in amino acids: CASHDAPGQGNEQFF. CDR3 DNA: TGCGCCAGCCACGACGCACCGGGACAGGGAAATGAGCAGTTCTTC.

This clonotype occurred many times. The CDR3 DNA sequence: TGCAGTGCTAGATCAAACACCGGGGAGCTGTTTTTT. This gives the protein CSARSNTGELFF. The rearrangement joins TRBV20-1 to TRBJ2-2; D is unresolved. V was shortened by 2 bases and J by 2 bases, with 3 bases between the two germline ends. The germline V gene has CDR1 DFQATT and CDR2 SNEGSKA (reference sequence). The CDR3 consists of 12 residues.

In this sample, this clonotype turned up a few times. The chain employs TRBV12-3 or TRBV12-4 and TRBJ1-4; 7 bases are a match to TRBD1. This CDR3 spans 13 amino acids. With V trimmed by 3 bases and J by 7 bases, 2 bases remained unmatched. The CDR3 DNA sequence: TGTGCCAGCAGTTTCCGACAGGGTGAAAAACTGTTTTTT. Protein sequence: CASSFRQGEKLFF.

The chain employs TRBV18 and TRBJ2-3; a weak D match, TRBD1 (6 bases). This CDR3 has 14 amino acids. Germline-derived CDR1 and CDR2 are KGHSH and LQKENI. The V and J ends lost 3 bases and 4 bases respectively, with 11 bases between them. The CDR3, as DNA: TGTGCCAGCTCACCCAGGGGTTCCGCAGATACGCAGTATTTT. Amino acids: CASSPRGSADTQYF.

This clonotype was counted between two and nine times. The J gene is TRBJ2-3, the V gene TRBV7-2, with 8 bases fitting TRBD2. The CDR3 is 15 amino acids. V was pared by 2 bases and J by 5 bases, with 6 bases of the junction left unmatched. CDR1 is SGHTA and CDR2 is FQGNSA in the germline V gene. The CDR3 nucleotides are TGTGCCAGCAGCTTAACTAGCGGACAATTAGATACGCAGTATTTT. It encodes CASSLTSGQLDTQYF. Using reference TRBV7-2 and TRBJ2-3 for the parts outside the CDR3, the full variable domain is GAGVSQSPSNKVTEKGKDVELRCDPISGHTALYWYRQSLGQGLEFLIYFQGNSAPDKSGLPSDRFSAERTGGSVSTLTIQRTQQEDSAVYLCASSLTSGQLDTQYFGPGTRLTVL.

This clonotype was observed at least ten times. The V call is TRBV7-8, the J call TRBJ1-3; possibly TRBD1 for D (6 bases). Germline values: CDR1 SGHVS, CDR2 FQNEAQ. This CDR3 region has 15 residues. With 3 bases removed from V and 0 bases from J, the gap between germline ends came to 9 bases. CDR3 amino acids: CASSLGTSSGNTIYF. CDR3 sequence (DNA): TGTGCCAGCAGCTTGGGGACAAGCTCTGGAAACACCATATATTTT.

The chain carries TRBV1 and TRBJ2-7. TRBV1 is a pseudogene locus. The CDR3 is 12 amino acids. CDR3 DNA: TGCACCAGCAGCCAAGAGACCTACGAGCAGTACTTC. This gives the protein CTSSQETYEQYF.